This T cell receptor beta chain comes out of a study of Graves' ophthalmopathy and Graves' hyperthyroidism. Whole-study results and caveats: Sensitivity of around 70% and specificity of 72% to 80% were achieved by the model that predicted ophthalmopathy progression. Detected in blood as well were most expanded thyroid clonotypes with frequency above 0.001. Sensitivity reached 85% to 90% and specificity 81.08% for a 13-signature model separating ophthalmopathy from stable hyperthyroidism.

This clonotype showed up many times. The antigen remains undetermined. A diagnosis was made from clinical symptoms together with serum thyroxine, TRAb, thyroid ultrasound and orbital computed tomography. The sequenced template was RNA, covering the TCR beta CDR3 region. RT-PCR in the first round used HTBI primers; a second-round multiplex PCR followed. MiXCR, run by TCRdb on the multiplex PCR reads, gives a single entry per CDR3 protein. The sample comprises roughly 400,000 distinct CDR3 sequences, about 18% of which are singletons, and 2.4% rests with the top ten. CDR3 length: 14 residues. CDR1 MDHEN and CDR2 SYDVKM come from the germline V gene. Trimming at V came to 5 bases and at J to 6 bases, leaving 9 bases not matched to a gene.

This rearrangement joins TRBV28 to TRBJ2-7, with 8 nucleotides matching TRBD1. The sequenced sample consisted of peripheral blood. The receptor was isolated from an adult woman with stable Graves' hyperthyroidism. CDR3 protein: CASSLSGGAPEQYF. CDR3 bases: TGTGCCAGCAGTCTCTCAGGGGGCGCACCCGAGCAGTACTTC.